This T cell receptor beta chain was identified during a study of T cells in Graves' hyperthyroidism and ophthalmopathy. The CDR3 length is 14 residues. Looked up from germline, CDR1 is GTSNPN and CDR2 is SVGIG (reference sequence). V dropped 3 bases and J dropped 6 bases, with 15 bases sitting between them. Researchers amplified the TCR beta CDR3 regions from RNA transcripts. Primed by the HTBI set, a first-round RT-PCR was run on the TCR CDR3. TCRdb called the multiplex PCR reads again in MiXCR, with one record for every CDR3 protein. Here the sample spans about 260,000 distinct CDR3 sequences, 16% being singletons. This clonotype was observed many times. Uncontrolled infection, other autoimmune disease, pregnancy or lactation led to exclusion. The study based diagnoses on clinical symptoms, serum thyroxine and TRAb, thyroid ultrasound and orbital computed tomography.

The chain recombines TRBV30 with TRBJ2-1; possibly TRBD1 for D (5 bases). The specimen sequenced was blood. The clonotype was recovered from a woman aged 18-29 years with Graves' ophthalmopathy. CDR3 amino acids: CAWSNLGLGNEQFF. In nucleotides, the CDR3 is TGTGCCTGGAGCAACCTGGGGCTGGGCAATGAGCAGTTCTTC.